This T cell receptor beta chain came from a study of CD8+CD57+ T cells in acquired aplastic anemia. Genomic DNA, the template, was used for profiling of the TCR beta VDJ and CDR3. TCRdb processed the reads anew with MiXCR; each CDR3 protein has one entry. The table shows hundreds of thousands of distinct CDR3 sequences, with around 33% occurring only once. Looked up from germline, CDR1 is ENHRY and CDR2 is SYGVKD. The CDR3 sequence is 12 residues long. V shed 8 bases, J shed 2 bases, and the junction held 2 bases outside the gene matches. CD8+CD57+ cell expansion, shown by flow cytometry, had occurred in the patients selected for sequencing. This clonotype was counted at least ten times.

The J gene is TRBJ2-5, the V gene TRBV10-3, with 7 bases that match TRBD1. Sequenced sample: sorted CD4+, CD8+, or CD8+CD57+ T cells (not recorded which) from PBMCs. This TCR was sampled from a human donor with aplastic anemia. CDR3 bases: TGTGCCATCGGGACAGAACAAGAGACCCAGTACTTC. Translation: CAIGTEQETQYF.